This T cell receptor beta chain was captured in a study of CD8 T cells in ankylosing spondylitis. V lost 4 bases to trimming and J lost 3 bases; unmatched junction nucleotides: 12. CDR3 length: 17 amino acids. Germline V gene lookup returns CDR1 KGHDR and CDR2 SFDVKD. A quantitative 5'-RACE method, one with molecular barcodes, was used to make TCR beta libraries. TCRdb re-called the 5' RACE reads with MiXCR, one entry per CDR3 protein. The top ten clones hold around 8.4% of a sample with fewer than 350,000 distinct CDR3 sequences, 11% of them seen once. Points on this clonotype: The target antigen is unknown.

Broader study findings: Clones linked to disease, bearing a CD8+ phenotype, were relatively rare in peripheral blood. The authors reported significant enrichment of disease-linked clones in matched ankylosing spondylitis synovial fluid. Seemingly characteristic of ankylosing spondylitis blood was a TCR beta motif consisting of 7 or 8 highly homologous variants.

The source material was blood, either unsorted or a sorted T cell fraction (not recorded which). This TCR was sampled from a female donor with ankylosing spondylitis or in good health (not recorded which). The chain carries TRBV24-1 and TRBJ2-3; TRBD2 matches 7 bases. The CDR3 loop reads CATSEDERERGTDTQYF. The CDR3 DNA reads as TGTGCCACCAGTGAGGACGAGCGGGAAAGGGGAACAGATACGCAGTATTTT.